The entry below describes one T cell receptor (beta chain). CDR1 is SGDLS, CDR2 YYNGEE, per germline. CDR3 size: 15 residues. With V trimmed by 0 bases and J by 4 bases, 2 bases remained unmatched. The data were taken from a study of blood T cell repertoires in COVID-19. How the authors handled the data: Amplified reference gene primers provided the basis for estimating nucleated cell counts. Libraries were prepared by immunoSEQ multiplex PCR; TCRdb keeps only in-frame clonotypes and omits some of them. D and trimming were read from the DNA, whereas the V and J calls and clone size are those reported in that table. The table shows tens of thousands of clones, with about 88% occurring only once.

The origin of this receptor is a woman over 75 with acute or convalescent COVID-19. Sequencing was performed on peripheral blood. This sequence joins TRBV9 and TRBJ1-3; TRBD1 agrees at 9 bases. This CDR3 reads CASSVAGQGGNTIYF. The CDR3 DNA reads TGTGCCAGCAGCGTAGCGGGACAGGGAGGAAACACCATATATTTT.